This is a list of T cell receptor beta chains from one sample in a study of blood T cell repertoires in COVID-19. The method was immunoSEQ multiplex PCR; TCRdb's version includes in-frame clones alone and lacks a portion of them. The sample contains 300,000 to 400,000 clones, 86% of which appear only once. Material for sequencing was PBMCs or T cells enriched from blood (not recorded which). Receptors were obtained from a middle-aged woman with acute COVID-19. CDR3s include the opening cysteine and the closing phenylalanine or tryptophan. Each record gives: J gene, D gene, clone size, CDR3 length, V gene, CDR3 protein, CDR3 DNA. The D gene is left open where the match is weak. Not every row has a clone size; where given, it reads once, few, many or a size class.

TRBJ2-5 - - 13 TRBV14 CASSQSSGETQYF TGTGCCAGCAGCCAATCGTCGGGGGAGACCCAGTACTTC
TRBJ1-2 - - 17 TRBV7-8 CASSFGGPGLANYGYTF TGTGCCAGCAGCTTCGGAGGGCCAGGGTTAGCTAACTATGGCTACACCTTC
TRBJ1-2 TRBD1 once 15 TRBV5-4 CASSAGQGAYYGYTF TGTGCCAGCAGCGCGGGACAGGGGGCTTACTATGGCTACACCTTC
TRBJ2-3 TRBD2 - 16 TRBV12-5 CASGLFLAGVTDTQYF TGTGCTAGTGGTTTGTTCCTAGCGGGGGTCACAGATACGCAGTATTTT
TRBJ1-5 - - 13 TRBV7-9 CASSLDGNQPQHF TGTGCCAGCAGCTTAGACGGTAATCAGCCCCAGCATTTT
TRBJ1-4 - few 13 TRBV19 CASSPATNEKLFF TGTGCCAGTAGTCCTGCAACTAATGAAAAACTGTTTTTT
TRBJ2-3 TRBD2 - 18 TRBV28 CASSLLFLAGKSTDTQYF TGTGCCAGCAGTTTACTTTTCCTAGCGGGAAAAAGCACAGATACGCAGTATTTT
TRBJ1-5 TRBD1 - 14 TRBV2 CASSGTGGGQPQHF TGTGCCAGCAGTGGAACAGGGGGAGGTCAGCCCCAGCATTTT
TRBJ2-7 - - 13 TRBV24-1 CATSAPVTYEQYF TGTGCCACCAGTGCACCAGTAACCTACGAGCAGTACTTC
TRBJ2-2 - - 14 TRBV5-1 CASSLVQNTGELFF TGCGCCAGCAGCTTGGTCCAGAACACCGGGGAGCTGTTTTTT
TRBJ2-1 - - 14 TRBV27 CASSFFQTYNEQFF TGTGCCAGCAGTTTCTTTCAGACCTACAATGAGCAGTTCTTC
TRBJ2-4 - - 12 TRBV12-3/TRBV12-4 CASSLMRDIQYF TGTGCCAGCAGTTTAATGAGGGACATTCAGTACTTC
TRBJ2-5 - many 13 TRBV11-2 CASSRQVQETQYF TGTGCCAGCAGCCGACAAGTCCAAGAGACCCAGTACTTC
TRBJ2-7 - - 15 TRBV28 CASSLPGDRIYEQYF TGTGCCAGCAGCTTACCAGGGGACCGAATCTACGAGCAGTACTTC
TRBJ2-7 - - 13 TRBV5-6 CASSLSQTYEQYF TGTGCCAGCAGCTTGTCACAGACCTACGAGCAGTACTTC
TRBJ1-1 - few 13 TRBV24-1 CATSGQKNTEAFF TGTGCCACCAGTGGCCAGAAGAACACTGAAGCTTTCTTT
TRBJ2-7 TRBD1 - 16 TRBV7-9 CASTPVRDSFLSEQYF TGTGCCAGCACCCCGGTCCGGGACAGCTTCCTCTCCGAGCAGTACTTC
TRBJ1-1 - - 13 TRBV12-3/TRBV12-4 CASNQGPNTEAFF TGTGCCAGCAATCAGGGCCCAAACACTGAAGCTTTCTTT
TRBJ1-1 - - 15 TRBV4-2 CASSQGIGGRTEAFF TGTGCCAGCAGCCAAGGCATCGGGGGGAGGACTGAAGCTTTCTTT
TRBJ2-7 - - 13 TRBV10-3 CAIKSGAAYEQYF TGTGCCATCAAATCAGGGGCGGCCTACGAGCAGTACTTC
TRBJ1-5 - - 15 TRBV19 CASSIQGAYNQPQHF TGTGCCAGTAGTATACAGGGTGCCTACAATCAGCCCCAGCATTTT
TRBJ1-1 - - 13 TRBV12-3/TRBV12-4 CASRTGPNTEAFF TGTGCCAGCAGAACAGGGCCCAACACTGAAGCTTTCTTT
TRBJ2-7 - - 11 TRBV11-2 CASSLVYEQYF TGTGCCAGCAGCTTAGTATACGAGCAGTACTTC
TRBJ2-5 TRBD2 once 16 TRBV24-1 CATSDGTSGGWETQYF TGTGCCACCAGTGATGGGACTAGCGGGGGGTGGGAGACCCAGTACTTC
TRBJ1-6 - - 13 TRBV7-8 CASSLRTASPLHF TGTGCCAGCAGCTTACGGACAGCTTCACCCCTCCACTTT
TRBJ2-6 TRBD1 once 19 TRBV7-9 CASSLRGTGAPGGANVLTF TGTGCCAGCAGCTTAAGAGGGACAGGGGCCCCGGGTGGGGCCAACGTCCTGACTTTC